The 25 T cell receptor beta chains below all came from one sample that was sequenced in a study of sequential checkpoint blockade in melanoma. Treatment noted: randomized to nivolumab then ipilimumab (arm A) or the reverse (arm B). Sequencing was performed with immunoSEQ multiplex PCR; in TCRdb, only in-frame clones are kept and a portion is missing. This sample has 15,000 to 20,000 clones, with 60% to 80% found just once. Sequencing used CD8+ T cells sorted from blood (inferred from file names), obtained from a patient given nivolumab and ipilimumab in sequence. The source is a human donor with melanoma.

The CDR3 bases are TGTGCCAGCAGTCCCGACACCGAACGGATCTATGGCTACACCTTC. Its protein product is CASSPDTERIYGYTF. The chain is built from TRBV6-5 and TRBJ1-2; D is undetermined. The CDR3 consists of 15 residues. Germline V CDR1 and CDR2: MNHEY, SVGAGI. With 5 bases removed from V and 4 bases from J, the gap between germline ends came to 17 bases.

V usage is TRBV7-9 and J usage is TRBJ2-1; TRBD1 agrees at 11 bases. This CDR3 has 18 residues. Germline CDR1 SEHNR, CDR2 FQNEAQ (reference sequence). The ends lost 5 bases at V and 10 bases at J; junction bases unmatched: 19. The chain's CDR3 is CASSASPSIRDRGWEQFF. The CDR3 coding sequence is TGTGCCAGCAGCGCGTCTCCGAGTATCCGGGACAGGGGGTGGGAGCAGTTCTTC.

To note about this clone: Its ends do not fully match the called genes, so a read error is possible. The V gene is TRBV7-7, the J gene TRBJ2-5, with 10 bases lining up with TRBD1. The CDR3 extends over 16 amino acids. The germline V gene encodes CDR1 SSHAT and CDR2 FNYEAQ (reference sequence). CDR3: CASSPPGQGSRETQYF. CDR3 in DNA: TGTGCTAGCAGCCCTCCGGGACAGGGGAGCCGGGAGACCCAGTACTTC. The full variable domain, completed using reference TRBV7-7 and TRBJ2-5, is GAGVSQSPRYKVTKRGQDVTLRCDPISSHATLYWYQQALGQGPEFLTYFNYEAQPDKSGLPSDRFSAERPEGSISTLTIQRTEQRDSAMYRCASSPPGQGSRETQYFGPGTRLLVL.

The chain is built from TRBV6-1 and TRBJ2-7; D ambiguous. Germline CDR1 reads MNHNS; CDR2 reads SASEGT. The V end lost 8 bases, the J end lost 1 base, and 12 bases lay between the germline ends. The length of the CDR3 is 13 residues. The chain's CDR3 is CASERALSYEQYF. The CDR3 DNA is TGTGCCAGCGAACGAGCTCTTTCCTACGAGCAGTACTTC.

The rearrangement joins TRBV27 to TRBJ1-1; possibly TRBD1 for D (5 bases). V was shortened by 2 bases and J by 2 bases, with 9 bases between the two germline ends. This CDR3 is 14 amino acids long. Germline assignment: CDR1 MNHEY and CDR2 SMNVEV (reference sequence). The CDR3 region is CASSLGAANTEAFF. Written as DNA, the CDR3 is TGTGCCAGCAGTTTAGGGGCGGCAAACACTGAAGCTTTCTTT.

This clone has a handful of counts. This rearrangement joins TRBV27 to TRBJ2-7, with TRBD1 matching 8 bases. The ends lost 1 base at V and 3 bases at J; junction bases unmatched: 5. The CDR3 consists of 15 residues. Per germline, CDR1 MNHEY and CDR2 SMNVEV (reference sequence). The CDR3 nucleotides read TGTGCCAGCAGTTTATTTAGCGGACAGGGCTACGAGCAGTACTTC. Encoded protein: CASSLFSGQGYEQYF.

The CDR3 protein is CASTPPGREGGSTDTQYF. DNA of the CDR3: TGTGCCAGCACCCCACCCGGCAGGGAGGGAGGTAGCACAGATACGCAGTATTTT. The chain recombines TRBV7-9 with TRBJ2-3; 7 bases align to TRBD2. The CDR3 has 18 amino acids. Germline V gives CDR1 SEHNR, CDR2 FQNEAQ (reference sequence). V lost 7 bases and J lost 0; bases outside the gene matches: 16.

The rearrangement joins TRBV14 to TRBJ2-4; 7 bases map to TRBD1. CDR1 and CDR2 (germline): SGHDN, FVKESK. With 3 bases clipped from V and 4 bases from J, the junction kept 9 bases outside the gene matches. CDR3 length: 16 residues. The CDR3 is CASSHLGTAEKNIQYF. The CDR3 nucleotides are TGTGCCAGCAGCCACCTGGGGACAGCCGAAAAAAACATTCAGTACTTC.

V gene TRBV10-2 combines with J gene TRBJ2-7; TRBD1 might be the D (7 bases). The V gene lost 8 bases and the J gene lost 1 base, with 18 bases spanning the gap. Per the germline V gene, CDR1 is WSHSY and CDR2 is SAAADI. The CDR3 runs to 15 residues. DNA for the CDR3: TGCGCCAGCGGCGGCGGCGGGGACAGTTCCTACGAGCAGTACTTC. Residues: CASGGGGDSSYEQYF.

This clone was found a few times. The junction shows a germline mismatch at one end, possibly a read error. The V gene is TRBV4-1, the J gene TRBJ2-5; possibly TRBD2 for D (6 bases). This CDR3 spans 15 amino acids. Germline-derived CDR1 and CDR2 are MGHRA and YSYEKL. In DNA form, the CDR3 reads TGTGCCAGCAGCCCCCTTGCGGGATGGCGAAAGACCCAGTACTTC. It specifies CASSPLAGWRKTQYF.

CDR3 sequence reads: CAWSQGARNEQFF. CDR3 DNA sequence: TGTGCCTGGAGTCAGGGGGCGAGGAATGAGCAGTTCTTC. V gene TRBV30 combines with J gene TRBJ2-1, with 8 bases matching TRBD1. The V segment lost 2 bases and the J segment 7 bases; nucleotides outside the gene matches: 4. Looked up from germline, CDR1 is GTSNPN and CDR2 is SVGIG (reference sequence). This CDR3 comprises 13 residues.

The rearrangement links TRBV2 to TRBJ2-7; 9 bases are shared with TRBD1. CDR1 is SNHLY, CDR2 FYNNEI, per germline. V dropped 0 bases and J dropped 4; count of bases not matched to a gene: 10. The CDR3 consists of 17 residues. The CDR3 sequence is CASSEAGTGMSRYEQYF. In DNA, the CDR3 is TGTGCCAGCAGTGAAGCCGGGACAGGGATGTCAAGGTACGAGCAGTACTTC.

A few counts support this clone. The V call is TRBV2, the J call TRBJ2-3, with D unclear. Trimming shortened V by 3 bases and J by 0 bases, and 7 bases separated the two germline ends. This CDR3 spans 14 amino acids. The V gene's germline CDR1 is SNHLY and CDR2 FYNNEI. The CDR3 bases are TGTGCCAGCAGTGATGAGTTTAGCACAGATACGCAGTATTTT. Amino acid sequence: CASSDEFSTDTQYF.

The chain uses TRBV10-2 and TRBJ2-1; perhaps TRBD1 as D (5 bases). V lost 5 bases and J 5 bases, leaving 10 bases between the germline ends. The CDR3 runs 13 residues. CDR1 WSHSY and CDR2 SAAADI come from the germline V gene. CDR3 sequence: CASSPGQDNEQFF. CDR3 nucleotides: TGCGCCAGCAGTCCAGGACAAGACAATGAGCAGTTCTTC.

CDR3 DNA: TGCAGCGTTGGGACTAGCGGGACCTACGAGCAGTACTTC. The encoded protein is CSVGTSGTYEQYF. The genes are TRBV29-1 and TRBJ2-5; 12 bases are a match to TRBD2. The J call is in doubt because the DNA end fits TRBJ2-7 better. Germline V gives CDR1 SQVTM, CDR2 ANQGSEA. This CDR3 contains 13 residues.

This chain links TRBV6-5 with TRBJ1-1, with TRBD1 matching over 7 bases. Germline CDR1 MNHEY, CDR2 SVGAGI. The V and J ends lost 2 bases and 0 bases, in that order; junction bases with no gene match: 3. This CDR3 is 15 amino acids long. The CDR3 reads CASSYDRALNTEAFF. CDR3 in DNA: TGTGCCAGCAGTTACGACAGGGCCCTGAACACTGAAGCTTTCTTT.

V usage is TRBV6-1 and J usage is TRBJ1-2; D unclear. Germline lookup yields CDR1 MNHNS and CDR2 SASEGT. The CDR3 has 13 residues. Trimming stripped 6 bases from V and 5 bases from J, with 13 bases between. CDR3 in amino acids: CASSGFRAYGYTF. DNA for the CDR3: TGTGCCAGCAGCGGGTTTCGAGCTTATGGCTACACCTTC.

This chain connects TRBV5-6 to TRBJ1-2, with a possible D match to TRBD1 (5 bases). Trimming took 0 bases from V and 3 from J, leaving 9 bases between them. CDR1 and CDR2 from the germline V gene are SGHDT and YYEEEE. This CDR3 has 14 residues. CDR3 nucleotides: TGTGCCAGCAGCTTGGGCGGGGGACACTATGGCTACACCTTC. This sequence encodes CASSLGGGHYGYTF.

The genes are TRBV29-1 and TRBJ1-5; D unclear. This CDR3 is 13 amino acids long. Trimming took 4 bases from V and 1 from J, leaving 8 bases between them. Germline loops: CDR1 SQVTM, CDR2 ANQGSEA. The CDR3 DNA sequence: TGCAGCGTTGTAGTACAGAGCAATCAGCCCCAGCATTTT. Its protein is CSVVVQSNQPQHF.

This rearrangement joins TRBV5-1 to TRBJ1-1; the D gene is possibly TRBD1 (6 bases). Germline CDR1 reads SGHRS; CDR2 reads YFSETQ. V was trimmed by 7 bases and J by 1 base, leaving 14 bases between them. CDR3 length equals 14 residues. The CDR3 DNA is TGCGCCAGCGCCGCGGGGGGCGAGAACACTGAAGCTTTCTTT. Residues: CASAAGGENTEAFF.

The chain is built from TRBV28 and TRBJ1-1; TRBD1 matches at 7 bases. Trimming removed 2 bases from V and 5 bases from J; junction bases left unmatched: 14. Germline CDR1 MDHEN, CDR2 SYDVKM. CDR3 length: 17 amino acids. CDR3 nucleotides: TGTGCCAGCAGTTTAGCTCTAGGTTTCAGGGGGGATACTGAAGCTTTCTTT. Its protein product is CASSLALGFRGDTEAFF.

The gene calls are TRBV6-1 and TRBJ2-7; tentative D call: TRBD1 (5 bases). Germline CDR1 is MNHNS and CDR2 is SASEGT. Trimming took off 2 bases at V and 1 base at J, with 12 bases between the two ends. This CDR3 is built from 15 residues. This chain's CDR3 is CASSELQGESYEQYF. The CDR3 nucleotides are TGTGCCAGCAGTGAACTCCAGGGTGAATCCTACGAGCAGTACTTC.

The gene calls are TRBV7-9 and TRBJ2-2, with TRBD1 matching over 8 bases. The CDR3 has 13 amino acids. Per germline, CDR1 SEHNR and CDR2 FQNEAQ (reference sequence). The J segment lost 6 bases and the V segment lost 5 bases, leaving 2 bases of the junction unmatched. The CDR3 region is CASSQQGAGELFF. CDR3 nucleotides: TGTGCCAGCAGCCAACAGGGGGCCGGGGAGCTGTTTTTT.

V usage is TRBV7-9 and J usage is TRBJ2-2; tentatively, D is TRBD2 (6 bases). With 2 bases removed from V and 1 base from J, the gap between germline ends came to 11 bases. Germline CDR1 is SEHNR and CDR2 is FQNEAQ (reference sequence). The CDR3 covers 16 residues. This CDR3 reads CASSLPGTENTGELFF. CDR3 DNA sequence: TGTGCCAGCAGCTTACCCGGGACTGAGAACACCGGGGAGCTGTTTTTT.

Only a few counts were recorded for this clone. In nucleotides, the CDR3 is TGTGCCAGCAGTTACTCGAGACTAGCGACCTACGAGCAGTACTTC. The encoded protein is CASSYSRLATYEQYF. The gene calls are TRBV6-5 and TRBJ2-7; 8 bases align to TRBD2. In germline, CDR1 is MNHEY, CDR2 SVGAGI. V was clipped by 0 bases and J by 2 bases; unmatched bases: 3. This CDR3 is 15 amino acids long.